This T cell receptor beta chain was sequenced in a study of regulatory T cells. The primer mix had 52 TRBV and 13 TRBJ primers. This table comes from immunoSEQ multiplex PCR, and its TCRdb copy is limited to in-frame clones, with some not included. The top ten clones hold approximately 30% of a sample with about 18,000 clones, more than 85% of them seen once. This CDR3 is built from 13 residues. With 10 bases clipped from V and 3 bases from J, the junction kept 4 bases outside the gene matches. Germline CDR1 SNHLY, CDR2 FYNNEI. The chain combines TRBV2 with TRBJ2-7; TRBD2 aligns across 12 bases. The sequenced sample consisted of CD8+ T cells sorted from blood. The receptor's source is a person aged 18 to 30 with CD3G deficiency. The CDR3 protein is CATWTSGDYEQYF. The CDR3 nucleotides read TGTGCCACCTGGACTAGCGGGGACTACGAGCAGTACTTC.